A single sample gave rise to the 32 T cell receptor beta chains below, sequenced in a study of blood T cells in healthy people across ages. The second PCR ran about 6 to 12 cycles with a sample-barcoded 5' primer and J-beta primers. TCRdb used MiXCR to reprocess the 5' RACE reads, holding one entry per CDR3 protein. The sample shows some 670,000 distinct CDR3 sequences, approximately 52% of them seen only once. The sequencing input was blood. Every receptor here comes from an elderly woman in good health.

CDR3 bases: TGCAGTGCCCTTAGCGGGAGGGTTCCGTTCTTC. Translating gives CSALSGRVPFF. This chain connects TRBV20-1 to TRBJ2-1, with 11 bases fitting TRBD2. The germline CDR1 and CDR2 sequences are DFQATT and SNEGSKA (reference sequence). With V trimmed by 6 bases and J by 15 bases, 7 bases remained unmatched. The CDR3 runs 11 residues.

This CDR3 reads CASSSDRPPYGYTF. The CDR3 nucleotides are TGTGCCAGCAGCTCGGACAGGCCTCCTTATGGCTACACCTTC. The chain uses TRBV7-3 and TRBJ1-2; 7 nucleotides line up with TRBD1. The junction had 7 bases not matched to a gene; V was cut back by 4 bases and J by 5 bases. Germline V gene sequence: CDR1 SGHTA, CDR2 FQGTGA. The CDR3 length is 14 residues.

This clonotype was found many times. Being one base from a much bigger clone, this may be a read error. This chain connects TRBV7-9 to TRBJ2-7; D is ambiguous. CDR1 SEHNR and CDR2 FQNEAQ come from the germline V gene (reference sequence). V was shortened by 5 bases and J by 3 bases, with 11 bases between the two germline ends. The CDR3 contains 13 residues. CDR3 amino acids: CASSGAMNYEQYF. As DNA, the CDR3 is TGTGCCAGCAGCGGAGCGATGAACTACGAGCAGTACTTC.

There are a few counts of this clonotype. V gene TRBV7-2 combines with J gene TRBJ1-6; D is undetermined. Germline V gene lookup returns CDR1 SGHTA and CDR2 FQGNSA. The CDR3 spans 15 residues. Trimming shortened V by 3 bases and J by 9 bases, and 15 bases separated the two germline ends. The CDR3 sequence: CASSLGSDATSPLHF. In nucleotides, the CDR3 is TGTGCCAGCAGCTTGGGCTCCGACGCTACTTCACCCCTCCACTTT.

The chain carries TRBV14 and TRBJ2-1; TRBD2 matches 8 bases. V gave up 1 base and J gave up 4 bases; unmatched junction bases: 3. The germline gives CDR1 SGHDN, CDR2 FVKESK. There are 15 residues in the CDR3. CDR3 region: CASSQGLAGYNEQFF. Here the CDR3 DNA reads TGTGCCAGCAGCCAAGGTTTAGCGGGGTACAATGAGCAGTTCTTC.

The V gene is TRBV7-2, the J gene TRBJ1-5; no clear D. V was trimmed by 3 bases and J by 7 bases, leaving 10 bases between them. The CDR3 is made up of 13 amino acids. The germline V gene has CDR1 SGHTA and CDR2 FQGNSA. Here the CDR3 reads CASSFSILQPQHF. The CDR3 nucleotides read TGTGCCAGCAGCTTCTCAATACTCCAGCCCCAGCATTTT. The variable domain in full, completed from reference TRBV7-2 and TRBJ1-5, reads GAGVSQSPSNKVTEKGKDVELRCDPISGHTALYWYRQSLGQGLEFLIYFQGNSAPDKSGLPSDRFSAERTGGSVSTLTIQRTQQEDSAVYLCASSFSILQPQHFGDGTRLSIL.

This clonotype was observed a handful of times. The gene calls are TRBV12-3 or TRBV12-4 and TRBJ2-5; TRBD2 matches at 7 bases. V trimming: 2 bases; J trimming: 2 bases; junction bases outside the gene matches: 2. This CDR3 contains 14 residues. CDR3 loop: CASSLPGGQETQYF. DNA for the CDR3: TGTGCCAGCAGTTTACCCGGGGGGCAAGAGACCCAGTACTTC.

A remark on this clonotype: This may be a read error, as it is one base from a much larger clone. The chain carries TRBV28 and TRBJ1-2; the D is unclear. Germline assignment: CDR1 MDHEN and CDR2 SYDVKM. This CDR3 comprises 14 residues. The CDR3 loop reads CAGSLDAPGYGYTF. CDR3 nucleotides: TGTGCCGGCAGTTTGGACGCTCCTGGCTATGGCTACACCTTC.

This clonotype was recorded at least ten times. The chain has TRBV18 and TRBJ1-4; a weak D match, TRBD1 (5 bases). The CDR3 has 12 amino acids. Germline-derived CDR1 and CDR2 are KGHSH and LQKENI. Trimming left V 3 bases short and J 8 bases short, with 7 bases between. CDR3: CASSPKGEKLFF. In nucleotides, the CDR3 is TGTGCCAGCTCACCGAAGGGGGAAAAACTGTTTTTT.

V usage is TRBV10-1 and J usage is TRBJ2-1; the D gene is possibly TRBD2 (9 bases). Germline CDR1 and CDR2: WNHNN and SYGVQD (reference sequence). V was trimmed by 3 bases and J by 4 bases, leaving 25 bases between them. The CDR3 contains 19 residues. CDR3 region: CASSEGDRGRGLAYNEQFF. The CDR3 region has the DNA TGCGCCAGCAGTGAAGGAGACAGGGGACGGGGACTAGCATACAATGAGCAGTTCTTC.

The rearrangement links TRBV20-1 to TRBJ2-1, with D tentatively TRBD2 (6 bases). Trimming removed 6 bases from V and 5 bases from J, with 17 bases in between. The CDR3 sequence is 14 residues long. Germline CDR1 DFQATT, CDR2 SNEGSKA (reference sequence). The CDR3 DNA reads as TGCAGTGCCCTCTCGGGACTCCAAAACAATGAGCAGTTCTTC. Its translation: CSALSGLQNNEQFF.

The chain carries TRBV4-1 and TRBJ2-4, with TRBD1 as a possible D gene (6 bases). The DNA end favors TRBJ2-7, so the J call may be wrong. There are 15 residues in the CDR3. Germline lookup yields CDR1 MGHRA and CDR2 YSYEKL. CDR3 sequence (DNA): TGCGCCAGCAGCCAACCCACACAGGGAAAATACGAGCAGTACTTC. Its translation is CASSQPTQGKYEQYF.

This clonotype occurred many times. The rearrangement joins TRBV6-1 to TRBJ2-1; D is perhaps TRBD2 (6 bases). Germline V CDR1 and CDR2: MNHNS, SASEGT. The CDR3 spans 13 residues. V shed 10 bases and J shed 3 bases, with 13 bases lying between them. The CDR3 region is CATRVGGYNEQFF. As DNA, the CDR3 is TGTGCCACCAGGGTGGGGGGCTACAATGAGCAGTTCTTC.

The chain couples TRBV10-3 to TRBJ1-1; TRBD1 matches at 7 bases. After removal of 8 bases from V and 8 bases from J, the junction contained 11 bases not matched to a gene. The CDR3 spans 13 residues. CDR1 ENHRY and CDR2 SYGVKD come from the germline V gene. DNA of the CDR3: TGTGCCATCGGGGGAGCGGAACAGGGGGAAGCTTTCTTT. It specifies CAIGGAEQGEAFF.

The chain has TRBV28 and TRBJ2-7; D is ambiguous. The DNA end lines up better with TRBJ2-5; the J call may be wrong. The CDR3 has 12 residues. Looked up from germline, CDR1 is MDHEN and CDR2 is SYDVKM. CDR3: CASSPKRETQYF. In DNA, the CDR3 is TGTGCCAGCAGTCCCAAAAGAGAGACCCAGTACTTC.

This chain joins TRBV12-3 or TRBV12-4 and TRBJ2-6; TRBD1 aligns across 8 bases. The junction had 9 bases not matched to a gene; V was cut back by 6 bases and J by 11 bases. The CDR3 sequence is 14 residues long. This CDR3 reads CASRPGQGAHVLTF. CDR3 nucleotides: TGTGCCAGCAGGCCCGGACAGGGTGCTCACGTCCTGACTTTC.

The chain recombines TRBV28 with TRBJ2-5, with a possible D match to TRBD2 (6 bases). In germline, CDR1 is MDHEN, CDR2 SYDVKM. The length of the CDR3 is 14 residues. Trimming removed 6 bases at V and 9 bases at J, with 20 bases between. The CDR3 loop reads CASREGLLEWAQYF. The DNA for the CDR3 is TGTGCCAGCAGGGAGGGACTGCTCGAGTGGGCCCAGTACTTC.

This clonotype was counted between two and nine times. CDR3 amino acids: CASSQGWGLKNTEAFF. CDR3 DNA: TGTGCCAGCAGCCAAGGGTGGGGACTCAAGAACACTGAAGCTTTCTTT. J is TRBJ1-1 and V is TRBV3-1; weak D call: TRBD1 (5 bases). The CDR3 is made up of 16 amino acids. Germline values: CDR1 LGHDT, CDR2 YNNKEL (reference sequence). The V gene lost 1 base and the J gene lost 1 base, with 13 bases spanning the gap.

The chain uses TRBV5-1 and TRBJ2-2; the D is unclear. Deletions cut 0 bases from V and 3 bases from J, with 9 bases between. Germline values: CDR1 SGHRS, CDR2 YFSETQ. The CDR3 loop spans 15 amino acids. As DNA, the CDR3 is TGCGCCAGCAGCTTGGGACATGTGGACACCGGGGAGCTGTTTTTT. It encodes CASSLGHVDTGELFF.

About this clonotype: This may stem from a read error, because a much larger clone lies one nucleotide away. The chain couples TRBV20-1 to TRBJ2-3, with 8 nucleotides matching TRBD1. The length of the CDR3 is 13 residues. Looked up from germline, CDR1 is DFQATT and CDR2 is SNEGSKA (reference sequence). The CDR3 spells CSFPGEGTGTQYF. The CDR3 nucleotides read TGCAGTTTTCCGGGGGAAGGGACAGGTACGCAGTATTTT.

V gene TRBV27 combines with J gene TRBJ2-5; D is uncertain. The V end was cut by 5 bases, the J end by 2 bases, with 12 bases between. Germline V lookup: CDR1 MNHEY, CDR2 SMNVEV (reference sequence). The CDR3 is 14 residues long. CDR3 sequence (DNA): TGTGCCAGCAGTATTACCGGGCCACAAGAGACCCAGTACTTC. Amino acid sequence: CASSITGPQETQYF.

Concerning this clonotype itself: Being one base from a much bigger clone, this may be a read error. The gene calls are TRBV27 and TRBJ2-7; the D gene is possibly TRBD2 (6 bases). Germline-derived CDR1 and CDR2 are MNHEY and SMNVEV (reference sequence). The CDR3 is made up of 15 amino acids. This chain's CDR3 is CTSSLSVTRPYEQYF. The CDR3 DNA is TGTACCAGCAGTTTATCGGTGACTAGGCCCTACGAGCAGTACTTC.

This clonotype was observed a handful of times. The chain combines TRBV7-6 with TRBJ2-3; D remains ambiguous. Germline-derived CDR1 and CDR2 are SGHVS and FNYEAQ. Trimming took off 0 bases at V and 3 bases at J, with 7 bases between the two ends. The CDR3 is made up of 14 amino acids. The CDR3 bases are TGTGCCAGCAGCTTAGCACCAGGTACAGATACGCAGTATTTT. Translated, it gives CASSLAPGTDTQYF.

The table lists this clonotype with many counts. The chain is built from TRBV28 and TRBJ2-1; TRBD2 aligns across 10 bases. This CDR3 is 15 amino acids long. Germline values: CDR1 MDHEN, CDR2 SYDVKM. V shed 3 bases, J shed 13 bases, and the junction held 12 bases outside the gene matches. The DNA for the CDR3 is TGTGCCAGCAGTTTGGGAAGCGGGAGGGCTCAGGTACAGTTCTTC. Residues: CASSLGSGRAQVQFF. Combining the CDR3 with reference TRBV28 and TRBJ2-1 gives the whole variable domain DVKVTQSSRYLVKRTGEKVFLECVQDMDHENMFWYRQDPGLGLRLIYFSYDVKMKEKGDIPEGYSVSREKKERFSLILESASTNQTSMYLCASSLGSGRAQVQFFGPGTRLTVL.

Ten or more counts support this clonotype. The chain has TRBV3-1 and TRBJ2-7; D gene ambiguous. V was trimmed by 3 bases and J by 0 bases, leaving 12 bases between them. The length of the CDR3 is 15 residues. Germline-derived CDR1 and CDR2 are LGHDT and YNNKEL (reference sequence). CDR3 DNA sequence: TGTGCCAGCAGCCAGGTCTCCAGGAGCTCCTACGAGCAGTACTTC. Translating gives CASSQVSRSSYEQYF.

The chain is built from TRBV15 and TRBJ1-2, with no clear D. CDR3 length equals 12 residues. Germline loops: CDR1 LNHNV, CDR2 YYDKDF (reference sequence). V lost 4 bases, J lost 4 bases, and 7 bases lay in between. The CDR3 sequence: CATSTEIYGYTF. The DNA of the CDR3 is TGTGCCACCAGCACAGAGATCTATGGCTACACCTTC.

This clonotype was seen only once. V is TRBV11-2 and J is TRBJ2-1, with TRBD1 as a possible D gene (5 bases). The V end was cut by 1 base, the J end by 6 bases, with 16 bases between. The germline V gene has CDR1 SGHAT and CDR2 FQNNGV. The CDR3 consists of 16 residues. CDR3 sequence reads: CASSLGGRAFFNEQFF. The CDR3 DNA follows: TGTGCCAGCAGCTTAGGCGGCAGGGCTTTCTTCAATGAGCAGTTCTTC.

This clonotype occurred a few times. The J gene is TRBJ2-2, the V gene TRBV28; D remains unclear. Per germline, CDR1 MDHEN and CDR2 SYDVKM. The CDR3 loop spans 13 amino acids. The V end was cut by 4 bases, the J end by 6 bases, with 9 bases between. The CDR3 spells CASSSGAPGELFF. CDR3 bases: TGTGCCAGCAGTTCTGGCGCACCCGGGGAGCTGTTTTTT.

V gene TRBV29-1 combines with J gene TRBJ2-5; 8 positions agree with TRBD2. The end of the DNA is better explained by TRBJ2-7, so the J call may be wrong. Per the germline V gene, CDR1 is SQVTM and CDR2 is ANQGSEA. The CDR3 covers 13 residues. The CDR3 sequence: CSVGPAGVHEQYF. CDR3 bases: TGCAGCGTTGGCCCAGCGGGAGTTCACGAGCAGTACTTC.

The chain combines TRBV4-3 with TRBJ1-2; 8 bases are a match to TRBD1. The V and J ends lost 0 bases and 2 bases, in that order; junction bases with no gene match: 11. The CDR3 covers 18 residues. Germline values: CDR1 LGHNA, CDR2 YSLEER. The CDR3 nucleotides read TGCGCCAGCAGCCAAGATCTGGGACAGGCCGACGCAAACTATGGCTACACCTTC. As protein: CASSQDLGQADANYGYTF.

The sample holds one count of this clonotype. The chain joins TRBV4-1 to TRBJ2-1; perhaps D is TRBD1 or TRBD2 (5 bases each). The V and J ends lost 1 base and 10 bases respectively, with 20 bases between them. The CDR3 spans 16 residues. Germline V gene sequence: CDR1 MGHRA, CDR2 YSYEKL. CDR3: CASSQALDGRGWEQFF. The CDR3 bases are TGCGCCAGCAGCCAAGCACTAGACGGAAGGGGATGGGAGCAGTTCTTC.

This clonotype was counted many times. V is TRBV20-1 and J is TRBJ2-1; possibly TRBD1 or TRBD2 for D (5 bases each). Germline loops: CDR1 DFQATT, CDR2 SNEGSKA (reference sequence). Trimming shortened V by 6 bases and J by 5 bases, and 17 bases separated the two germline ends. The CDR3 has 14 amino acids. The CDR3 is CSAVVPGRHNEQFF. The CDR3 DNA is TGCAGTGCCGTCGTCCCGGGACGTCACAATGAGCAGTTCTTC.